A selection of T cell receptor beta chains follows, all from one sample in a study of blood T cell repertoires in COVID-19. Assay: immunoSEQ multiplex PCR; the TCRdb copy retains only in-frame clones and omits some. Of 35,000 to 45,000 clones detected, just over 90% appear once; the ten largest clones hold 0.35% to 0.4%. Sequenced sample: peripheral blood. All receptors come from a man in his forties or fifties with COVID-19, enrolled during active disease. Both conserved end residues are part of each CDR3. The D gene is left open where the match is weak. Size values are once, few and many counts, or a class for expanded clones, and some rows have none.

abundance | d_gene | j_gene | v_gene | CDR3aa | CDR3nt
NA | TRBD1 | TRBJ1-1 | TRBV9 | CASSVGTGGYTEAFF | TGTGCCAGCAGCGTGGGTACAGGGGGCTACACTGAAGCTTTCTTT
NA | TRBD1 | TRBJ1-2 | TRBV7-2 | CASSSDRGLKGYTF | TGTGCCAGCAGCTCCGACAGGGGGCTGAAAGGCTACACCTTC
NA | NA | TRBJ2-7 | TRBV7-6 | CASSLEAVRYF | TGTGCCAGCAGCTTAGAGGCGGTACGGTACTTC
NA | NA | TRBJ1-2 | TRBV5-6 | CASSFNAARGIDGYTF | TGTGCCAGCAGCTTCAACGCCGCCAGGGGTATCGATGGCTACACCTTC
NA | NA | TRBJ2-7 | TRBV27 | CASSTPAGTYNSYEQYF | TGTGCCAGCAGTACACCAGCCGGGACATACAACTCCTACGAGCAGTACTTC
NA | TRBD2 | TRBJ2-2 | TRBV6-1 | CASSDVGGRGTGELFF | TGTGCCAGCAGTGATGTGGGAGGGAGGGGCACCGGGGAGCTGTTTTTT
NA | TRBD1 | TRBJ1-2 | TRBV6-5 | CASSSNRGTGNGYTF | TGTGCCAGCAGTTCCAACAGGGGTACGGGTAATGGCTACACCTTC
NA | TRBD1 | TRBJ2-2 | TRBV19 | CASSISGGGFNTGELFF | TGTGCCAGTAGTATTTCAGGGGGCGGCTTTAACACCGGGGAGCTGTTTTTT
NA | TRBD2 | TRBJ2-7 | TRBV18 | CASSAGTSGSLSEQYF | TGTGCCAGCTCGGCCGGGACTAGCGGGAGCTTAAGCGAGCAGTACTTC
NA | NA | TRBJ2-3 | TRBV6-5 | CASSIRSLSTDTQYF | TGTGCCAGCAGTATTCGGTCCCTTAGCACAGATACGCAGTATTTT
NA | TRBD2 | TRBJ2-3 | TRBV30 | CAWVGLAGVGTQYF | TGTGCCTGGGTTGGACTAGCGGGAGTCGGAACGCAGTATTTT
NA | NA | TRBJ1-2 | TRBV7-9 | CASSLARGYGYTF | TGTGCCAGCAGCTTAGCCAGGGGCTATGGCTACACCTTC
NA | TRBD1 | TRBJ1-5 | TRBV6-5 | CASTWGQGNQPQHF | TGTGCCAGCACGTGGGGACAGGGAAATCAGCCCCAGCATTTT
NA | NA | TRBJ1-2 | TRBV19 | CASSKQRSNGYTF | TGTGCCAGTAGCAAACAGCGGTCTAATGGCTACACCTTC
once | TRBD1 | TRBJ2-1 | TRBV4-3 | CASSQDRYGEQFF | TGCGCCAGCAGCCAGGACAGGTATGGTGAGCAGTTCTTC
NA | NA | TRBJ2-1 | TRBV7-8 | CASSYGQSLYNEQFF | TGTGCCAGCAGCTATGGACAGTCACTCTACAATGAGCAGTTCTTC
NA | TRBD1 | TRBJ2-7 | TRBV4-1 | CASSKDRRTGPYEQYF | TGCGCCAGCAGCAAAGATAGGAGGACAGGGCCCTACGAGCAGTACTTC
NA | NA | TRBJ2-2 | TRBV11-3 | CASSINRDTGELFF | TGTGCCAGCAGCATCAACAGGGACACCGGGGAGCTGTTTTTT
NA | NA | TRBJ1-5 | TRBV27 | CASSPNSGNQPQHF | TGTGCCAGCAGTCCGAATAGTGGCAATCAGCCCCAGCATTTT
NA | NA | TRBJ1-5 | TRBV5-1 | CASSLVYRAGRQPQHF | TGCGCCAGCAGCTTGGTTTACAGGGCCGGCCGGCAGCCCCAGCATTTT
NA | NA | TRBJ2-7 | TRBV11-2 | CASSLEGGATYEQYF | TGTGCCAGCAGCTTAGAGGGCGGGGCCACCTACGAGCAGTACTTC
NA | NA | TRBJ2-3 | TRBV7-2 | CASSFGLSDSTDTQYF | TGTGCCAGCAGCTTCGGTCTTAGCGACTCCACAGATACGCAGTATTTT
NA | NA | TRBJ2-7 | TRBV7-8 | CASSLAATGLPYFYEQYF | TGTGCCAGCAGCTTAGCGGCGACAGGACTCCCCTACTTCTACGAGCAGTACTTC
NA | NA | TRBJ1-2 | TRBV13 | CASSFSSGINYGYTF | TGTGCCAGCAGCTTCTCGAGCGGGATTAACTATGGCTACACCTTC
NA | TRBD2 | TRBJ2-3 | TRBV2 | CASKPGLAGRTDTQYF | TGTGCCAGCAAACCGGGACTAGCGGGACGTACAGATACGCAGTATTTT
once | NA | TRBJ2-1 | TRBV5-1 | CASSTGGGSEQFF | TGCGCCAGCAGCACAGGGGGAGGGAGTGAGCAGTTCTTC
NA | NA | TRBJ1-2 | TRBV2 | CASGGSANYGYTF | TGTGCCAGCGGGGGGTCAGCTAACTATGGCTACACCTTC
NA | NA | TRBJ2-1 | TRBV5-5 | CASSGGGPWGYNEQFF | TGTGCCAGCAGCGGTGGAGGGCCTTGGGGCTACAATGAGCAGTTCTTC
NA | TRBD1 | TRBJ2-3 | TRBV6-4 | CASRGRTGTGGTDTQYF | TGTGCCAGCAGGGGGCGGACCGGGACAGGGGGCACAGATACGCAGTATTTT
NA | TRBD2 | TRBJ2-3 | TRBV5-6 | CASSLGGGPPTDTQYF | TGTGCCAGCAGCTTGGGGGGAGGGCCCCCCACAGATACGCAGTATTTT
NA | TRBD2 | TRBJ2-1 | TRBV6-1 | CASSGEGLAGGWNNEQFF | TGTGCCAGCAGTGGGGAGGGACTAGCGGGAGGGTGGAACAATGAGCAGTTCTTC
NA | NA | TRBJ2-1 | TRBV4-3 | CASSQDRGIWSEQFF | TGCGCCAGCAGCCAAGATCGAGGTATTTGGAGTGAGCAGTTCTTC
NA | TRBD1 | TRBJ1-2 | TRBV7-9 | CASSLEGDRGSYGYTF | TGTGCCAGCAGCTTAGAGGGGGACAGGGGATCGTATGGCTACACCTTC
NA | NA | TRBJ1-1 | TRBV19 | CASSPWGGNTEAFF | TGTGCCAGTAGTCCCTGGGGGGGGAACACTGAAGCTTTCTTT
NA | NA | TRBJ2-7 | TRBV19 | CASSRDWGPYEQYF | TGTGCCAGTAGTAGGGATTGGGGGCCATACGAGCAGTACTTC
NA | NA | TRBJ1-5 | TRBV3-1/TRBV3-2 | CASSQSGQENNQPQHF | TGTGCCAGCAGCCAGAGCGGGCAGGAGAACAATCAGCCCCAGCATTTT
NA | TRBD1 | TRBJ2-7 | TRBV7-2 | CASSPRGQGRIGYEQYF | TGTGCCAGCAGCCCCAGGGGGCAGGGGCGAATCGGCTACGAGCAGTACTTC
NA | TRBD1 | TRBJ1-2 | TRBV28 | CASRGQGVPYYGYTF | TGTGCCAGCAGGGGACAGGGGGTTCCGTACTATGGCTACACCTTC
NA | NA | TRBJ2-7 | TRBV5-1 | CASSSLYEQYF | TGCGCCAGCAGTTCACTCTACGAGCAGTACTTC
NA | TRBD1 | TRBJ1-1 | TRBV12-3/TRBV12-4 | CASSLRQGAEAFF | TGTGCCAGCAGTCTAAGACAGGGGGCTGAAGCTTTCTTT
NA | TRBD1 | TRBJ2-1 | TRBV29-1 | CSMDRSDEQFF | TGCTCCATGGACAGGAGCGATGAGCAGTTCTTC
NA | NA | TRBJ1-6 | TRBV5-1 | CASSRAGSYNSPLHF | TGCGCCAGCAGCAGGGCAGGGTCCTATAATTCACCCCTCCACTTT
once | TRBD1 | TRBJ1-1 | TRBV5-1 | CASSLNHLLDRATEAFF | TGCGCCAGCAGCTTGAACCACCTACTGGACAGGGCCACTGAAGCTTTCTTT
once | NA | TRBJ2-5 | TRBV6-2/TRBV6-3 | CASSYRRQGVGETQYF | TGTGCCAGCAGTTATCGCCGGCAGGGTGTGGGAGAGACCCAGTACTTC
NA | NA | TRBJ1-1 | TRBV11-2 | CASSLDREAEAFF | TGTGCCAGCAGCTTAGACAGGGAGGCTGAAGCTTTCTTT
NA | TRBD1 | TRBJ1-6 | TRBV2 | CASSTGENSPLHF | TGTGCCAGCAGCACAGGGGAAAATTCACCCCTCCACTTT
NA | NA | TRBJ2-7 | TRBV4-1 | CASSPEGASSYEQYF | TGCGCCAGCAGCCCAGAGGGAGCGTCCTCCTACGAGCAGTACTTC
NA | TRBD2 | TRBJ2-2 | TRBV4-1 | CASSQWASGGNTGELFF | TGCGCCAGCAGCCAGTGGGCTAGCGGGGGGAACACCGGGGAGCTGTTTTTT
NA | NA | TRBJ1-5 | TRBV19 | CATGGRGRNSNQPQHF | TGTGCCACGGGGGGCCGGGGGCGAAATAGCAATCAGCCCCAGCATTTT
NA | TRBD1 | TRBJ2-5 | TRBV5-1 | CASSLGGQIRQETQYF | TGCGCCAGCAGCTTGGGGGGACAGATTCGCCAGGAGACCCAGTACTTC
NA | TRBD1 | TRBJ1-1 | TRBV13 | CASSLNRGYRNTEAFF | TGTGCCAGCAGCTTAAACAGGGGGTATCGGAACACTGAAGCTTTCTTT
once | TRBD1 | TRBJ2-3 | TRBV11-2 | CASSFQGEGGTDTQYF | TGTGCCAGCAGCTTTCAGGGGGAAGGGGGCACAGATACGCAGTATTTT
NA | NA | TRBJ2-5 | TRBV19 | CASSIGASLQETQYF | TGTGCCAGTAGTATAGGGGCCTCCCTCCAAGAGACCCAGTACTTC
NA | NA | TRBJ1-6 | TRBV7-2 | CASSLATVNSPLHF | TGTGCCAGCAGCTTAGCCACAGTAAACTCACCCCTCCACTTT
NA | TRBD2 | TRBJ2-1 | TRBV28 | CASSSPRTSGSHEQFF | TGTGCCAGCAGTAGCCCTCGGACTAGCGGGAGCCATGAGCAGTTCTTC
NA | NA | TRBJ1-4 | TRBV6-6 | CASSWGDQEKLFF | TGTGCCAGCAGTTGGGGGGATCAGGAAAAACTGTTTTTT
NA | NA | TRBJ2-7 | TRBV19 | CASSIRAGPYEQYF | TGTGCCAGTAGTATTCGGGCGGGCCCCTACGAGCAGTACTTC